This T cell receptor beta chain was identified in a study of T cell repertoires in cytomegalovirus infection. Study summary: Selected CMV epitopes included recently identified HLA-C-restricted ones as well as well-studied HLA-B-restricted ones. It was the public TCR beta signatures that indicated both CMV infection and matching HLA type. Findings and caveats of the study: Using cumulative public TCR beta family frequency, the authors identified those who carried CMV together with the relevant HLA. Within the response measured ex vivo, HLA-C-restricted CMV-specific TCR beta clonotypes were dominant.

The CDR3 sequence is 14 residues long. V lost 1 base to trimming and J lost 4 bases, with 10 bases between them. CDR1 is MGHRA, CDR2 YSYEKL, per germline. Each CDR3 protein is one row after TCRdb ran MiXCR on the reads. This table holds nearly 700,000 distinct CDR3 sequences, 30% to 40% found once. This clonotype has just a few counts. Its antigen is as yet unknown. The source was cultured PBMCs, collected from culture after CMV antigen stimulation. This sequence originates from a human donor in good health (CMV status not recorded). Some clones in this sample may be carry-over from other donors' samples. The V and J genes are TRBV4-1 and TRBJ1-2, with D perhaps matching TRBD1 (5 bases). The CDR3 sequence is CASSQVDKAYGYTF. CDR3 DNA: TGCGCCAGCAGCCAAGTGGACAAGGCCTATGGCTACACCTTC.